This is a list of T cell receptor beta chains from one sample in a study of blood T cell repertoires in COVID-19. Data came from immunoSEQ multiplex PCR; TCRdb stores just in-frame clones and leaves some out. The data contain more than 95,000 clones, 60% to 80% of them seen just once; the ten biggest clones take up approximately 5.9%. The sequenced sample consisted of peripheral blood. These receptors all stem from a man older than 75 with COVID-19, enrolled during active disease. CDR3s include the opening cysteine and the closing phenylalanine or tryptophan. Each record gives: V gene, J gene, D gene, clone size, CDR3 protein, CDR3 DNA. The D gene is left open where the match is weak. Clone sizes are given selectively: once, few, many, or a class where the clone is expanded.

v_call: TRBV18; j_call: TRBJ2-5; d_call: .; clone_size: .; cdr3_aa: CASSPRPSSGETQYF; cdr3_nt: TGTGCCAGCTCACCCCGACCAAGTTCGGGGGAGACCCAGTACTTC
v_call: TRBV2; j_call: TRBJ2-3; d_call: .; clone_size: .; cdr3_aa: CASSEALLLLAFWSDTQYF; cdr3_nt: TGTGCCAGCAGTGAAGCGCTTCTTCTTCTGGCTTTCTGGTCCGATACGCAGTATTTT
v_call: TRBV7-2; j_call: TRBJ2-2; d_call: .; clone_size: few; cdr3_aa: CASSLTNTGELFF; cdr3_nt: TGTGCCAGCAGCCTTACGAACACCGGGGAGCTGTTTTTT
v_call: TRBV5-4; j_call: TRBJ2-5; d_call: TRBD2; clone_size: .; cdr3_aa: CASSFPTSGQETQYF; cdr3_nt: TGTGCCAGCAGCTTCCCGACTAGCGGTCAAGAGACCCAGTACTTC
v_call: TRBV5-1; j_call: TRBJ1-3; d_call: TRBD1; clone_size: .; cdr3_aa: CASSFAGGDTIYF; cdr3_nt: TGCGCCAGCAGCTTCGCAGGGGGAGACACCATATATTTT
v_call: TRBV7-3; j_call: TRBJ2-1; d_call: TRBD2; clone_size: .; cdr3_aa: CASSLGAGGYNEQFF; cdr3_nt: TGTGCCAGCAGTCTGGGTGCGGGAGGCTACAATGAGCAGTTCTTC
v_call: TRBV14; j_call: TRBJ2-6; d_call: TRBD2; clone_size: few; cdr3_aa: CASSQTSGRPLGANVLTF; cdr3_nt: TGTGCCAGCAGCCAGACTAGCGGGAGACCCCTTGGGGCCAACGTCCTGACTTTC
v_call: TRBV24-1; j_call: TRBJ2-4; d_call: .; clone_size: .; cdr3_aa: CATSDTWGPKNIQYF; cdr3_nt: TGTGCCACCAGTGATACTTGGGGGCCCAAAAACATTCAGTACTTC
v_call: TRBV13; j_call: TRBJ2-2; d_call: TRBD1; clone_size: once; cdr3_aa: CASSPQAGGNTGELFF; cdr3_nt: TGTGCCAGCAGCCCCCAGGCAGGGGGCAACACCGGGGAGCTGTTTTTT
v_call: TRBV5-6; j_call: TRBJ2-5; d_call: TRBD2; clone_size: .; cdr3_aa: CASSFAGAETQYF; cdr3_nt: TGTGCCAGCAGCTTCGCGGGAGCGGAGACCCAGTACTTC
v_call: TRBV29-1; j_call: TRBJ1-1; d_call: TRBD1; clone_size: .; cdr3_aa: CSAWDRGYTEAFF; cdr3_nt: TGCAGCGCTTGGGACAGGGGATACACTGAAGCTTTCTTT
v_call: TRBV28; j_call: TRBJ1-6; d_call: TRBD1; clone_size: .; cdr3_aa: CASSGTVLASYNSPLHF; cdr3_nt: TGTGCCAGCAGTGGGACAGTCCTTGCCTCCTATAATTCACCCCTCCACTTT
v_call: TRBV28; j_call: TRBJ1-5; d_call: .; clone_size: .; cdr3_aa: CAICTGSRYSNQPQHF; cdr3_nt: TGTGCCATTTGCACCGGGTCTCGTTATAGCAATCAGCCCCAGCATTTT
v_call: TRBV19; j_call: TRBJ2-5; d_call: TRBD2; clone_size: .; cdr3_aa: CASSIYLAAQETQYF; cdr3_nt: TGTGCCAGTAGTATCTACCTAGCGGCCCAAGAGACCCAGTACTTC
v_call: TRBV28; j_call: TRBJ1-6; d_call: TRBD1; clone_size: .; cdr3_aa: CASRPPGQGHSPLHF; cdr3_nt: TGTGCCAGCAGACCTCCGGGACAGGGGCATTCACCCCTCCACTTT
v_call: TRBV2; j_call: TRBJ1-2; d_call: .; clone_size: .; cdr3_aa: CASSDAGAMGANYGYTF; cdr3_nt: TGTGCCAGCAGTGACGCAGGGGCCATGGGAGCTAACTATGGCTACACCTTC
v_call: TRBV6-5; j_call: TRBJ2-4; d_call: TRBD1; clone_size: .; cdr3_aa: CASSRNRGIVGDMYF; cdr3_nt: TGTGCCAGCAGCCGAAACAGGGGGATAGTGGGGGACATGTACTTC
v_call: TRBV6-4; j_call: TRBJ2-3; d_call: .; clone_size: .; cdr3_aa: CASSLQGGDTQYF; cdr3_nt: TGTGCCAGCAGCCTACAGGGCGGCGATACGCAGTATTTT
v_call: TRBV7-9; j_call: TRBJ2-7; d_call: TRBD1; clone_size: once; cdr3_aa: CASSTGQGGPVDEQYF; cdr3_nt: TGTGCCAGCAGCACCGGACAGGGGGGACCTGTAGACGAGCAGTACTTC
v_call: TRBV30; j_call: TRBJ2-7; d_call: .; clone_size: .; cdr3_aa: CAWSVLDYEQYF; cdr3_nt: TGTGCCTGGAGTGTACTTGACTACGAGCAGTACTTC
v_call: TRBV6-6; j_call: TRBJ2-5; d_call: TRBD1; clone_size: .; cdr3_aa: CASSVAAGGYQETQYF; cdr3_nt: TGTGCCAGCAGCGTAGCGGCAGGGGGCTACCAAGAGACCCAGTACTTC
v_call: TRBV5-6; j_call: TRBJ1-6; d_call: TRBD1; clone_size: .; cdr3_aa: CASSWDRADNSPLHF; cdr3_nt: TGTGCCAGCAGCTGGGACAGGGCCGATAATTCACCCCTCCACTTT
v_call: TRBV4-2; j_call: TRBJ2-1; d_call: TRBD2; clone_size: .; cdr3_aa: CASSPSGGAGDDEQFF; cdr3_nt: TGTGCCAGCAGCCCCTCTGGGGGAGCGGGAGACGATGAGCAGTTCTTC
v_call: TRBV9; j_call: TRBJ1-5; d_call: .; clone_size: .; cdr3_aa: CASSVDSDQPQHF; cdr3_nt: TGTGCCAGCAGCGTGGACAGCGATCAGCCCCAGCATTTT
v_call: TRBV30; j_call: TRBJ2-2; d_call: .; clone_size: .; cdr3_aa: CAWRRATTGELFF; cdr3_nt: TGTGCCTGGAGGCGGGCGACCACCGGGGAGCTGTTTTTT
v_call: TRBV6-5; j_call: TRBJ2-5; d_call: TRBD2; clone_size: .; cdr3_aa: CASSYLRTGGGETQYF; cdr3_nt: TGTGCCAGCAGTTATCTTCGGACGGGAGGGGGGGAGACCCAGTACTTC
v_call: TRBV7-2; j_call: TRBJ2-1; d_call: .; clone_size: .; cdr3_aa: CASSPRGQYNEQFF; cdr3_nt: TGTGCCAGCAGCCCCCGTGGACAGTACAATGAGCAGTTCTTC
v_call: TRBV2; j_call: TRBJ2-3; d_call: TRBD1; clone_size: once; cdr3_aa: CASSDRTGGPTDTQYF; cdr3_nt: TGTGCCAGCAGTGATAGAACAGGGGGCCCCACAGATACGCAGTATTTT
v_call: TRBV7-9; j_call: TRBJ2-3; d_call: TRBD2; clone_size: .; cdr3_aa: CASSANGGRPTDTQYF; cdr3_nt: TGTGCCAGCAGCGCCAACGGGGGGAGGCCCACAGATACGCAGTATTTT
v_call: TRBV7-9; j_call: TRBJ1-4; d_call: TRBD1; clone_size: .; cdr3_aa: CASSQGQGNEKLFF; cdr3_nt: TGTGCCAGCAGCCAGGGACAGGGCAATGAAAAACTGTTTTTT
v_call: TRBV18; j_call: TRBJ2-4; d_call: .; clone_size: .; cdr3_aa: CASSLPGTKNIQYF; cdr3_nt: TGTGCCAGCTCACTCCCAGGGACCAAAAACATTCAGTACTTC
v_call: TRBV10-3; j_call: TRBJ2-4; d_call: TRBD1; clone_size: few; cdr3_aa: CAISRDSPAILQYF; cdr3_nt: TGTGCCATCAGCAGGGACAGCCCCGCGATCCTTCAGTACTTC
v_call: TRBV24-1; j_call: TRBJ2-1; d_call: TRBD2; clone_size: .; cdr3_aa: CATSDSRGDSYNEQFF; cdr3_nt: TGTGCCACCAGTGATTCGCGGGGGGACTCCTACAATGAGCAGTTCTTC
v_call: TRBV4-1; j_call: TRBJ2-7; d_call: TRBD1; clone_size: few; cdr3_aa: CASSPKNDPGTAVSYEQYF; cdr3_nt: TGCGCCAGCAGCCCCAAGAATGACCCCGGGACAGCTGTCTCCTACGAGCAGTACTTC
v_call: TRBV15; j_call: TRBJ1-5; d_call: .; clone_size: .; cdr3_aa: CATSRDVGAIGQPQHF; cdr3_nt: TGTGCCACCAGCAGAGATGTGGGGGCAATAGGCCAGCCCCAGCATTTT
v_call: TRBV18; j_call: TRBJ2-3; d_call: TRBD2; clone_size: .; cdr3_aa: CASSPTSGSDTQYF; cdr3_nt: TGTGCCAGCTCACCGACTAGCGGGTCAGATACGCAGTATTTT
v_call: TRBV10-3; j_call: TRBJ2-7; d_call: .; clone_size: .; cdr3_aa: CAAGTAYEQYF; cdr3_nt: TGTGCCGCCGGGACTGCCTACGAGCAGTACTTC
v_call: TRBV28; j_call: TRBJ2-1; d_call: TRBD1; clone_size: .; cdr3_aa: CASSLPGTGTYNEQFF; cdr3_nt: TGTGCCAGCAGTTTACCCGGGACAGGGACCTACAATGAGCAGTTCTTC
v_call: TRBV19; j_call: TRBJ2-1; d_call: TRBD2; clone_size: few; cdr3_aa: CASSIRRTSGKNEQFF; cdr3_nt: TGTGCCAGTAGTATCAGGAGGACTAGCGGGAAAAATGAGCAGTTCTTC
v_call: TRBV6-5; j_call: TRBJ1-1; d_call: .; clone_size: few; cdr3_aa: CASSYLQGRRSKAFF; cdr3_nt: TGTGCCAGCAGTTACTTACAGGGTAGGAGGAGTAAAGCTTTCTTT
v_call: TRBV27; j_call: TRBJ1-5; d_call: .; clone_size: .; cdr3_aa: CASGTGFNQPQHF; cdr3_nt: TGTGCCAGCGGTACAGGGTTCAATCAGCCCCAGCATTTT
v_call: TRBV10-3; j_call: TRBJ1-5; d_call: .; clone_size: .; cdr3_aa: CAISESPGNNQPQHF; cdr3_nt: TGTGCCATCAGTGAGTCACCGGGGAACAATCAGCCCCAGCATTTT
v_call: TRBV24-1; j_call: TRBJ1-4; d_call: .; clone_size: .; cdr3_aa: CATSDPGNSNEKLFF; cdr3_nt: TGTGCCACCAGTGATCCGGGAAACTCTAATGAAAAACTGTTTTTT
v_call: TRBV19; j_call: TRBJ2-1; d_call: TRBD1; clone_size: .; cdr3_aa: CASSRGQGLYNEQFF; cdr3_nt: TGTGCCAGTAGTAGGGGACAGGGGCTATACAATGAGCAGTTCTTC
v_call: TRBV30; j_call: TRBJ2-5; d_call: .; clone_size: few; cdr3_aa: CAWSTGDGETQYF; cdr3_nt: TGTGCCTGGAGTACCGGGGATGGAGAGACCCAGTACTTC
v_call: TRBV7-3; j_call: TRBJ2-7; d_call: TRBD2; clone_size: few; cdr3_aa: CASSLTSGRSSYEQYF; cdr3_nt: TGTGCCAGCAGCTTAACTAGCGGGAGGAGCTCCTACGAGCAGTACTTC
v_call: TRBV9; j_call: TRBJ1-3; d_call: TRBD1; clone_size: .; cdr3_aa: CASSRNRGSGNTIYF; cdr3_nt: TGTGCCAGCAGCCGAAACAGGGGGTCTGGAAACACCATATATTTT
v_call: TRBV7-8; j_call: TRBJ2-4; d_call: TRBD1; clone_size: .; cdr3_aa: CASSLAGTGKNIQYF; cdr3_nt: TGTGCCAGCAGCTTAGCGGGGACAGGGAAAAACATTCAGTACTTC
v_call: TRBV7-9; j_call: TRBJ2-7; d_call: .; clone_size: .; cdr3_aa: CASSLPQGTRHEQYF; cdr3_nt: TGTGCCAGCAGCCTCCCACAGGGAACGAGGCACGAGCAGTACTTC
v_call: TRBV30; j_call: TRBJ2-7; d_call: TRBD1; clone_size: .; cdr3_aa: CAWSHRGWQYF; cdr3_nt: TGTGCCTGGAGTCACAGGGGGTGGCAGTACTTC
v_call: TRBV5-5; j_call: TRBJ1-2; d_call: .; clone_size: .; cdr3_aa: CASSLNWGDYGYTF; cdr3_nt: TGTGCCAGCAGCTTGAATTGGGGCGACTATGGCTACACCTTC
v_call: TRBV21-1; j_call: TRBJ1-2; d_call: .; clone_size: .; cdr3_aa: CASSPLSLDYGYTF; cdr3_nt: TGTGCCAGCAGTCCCCTATCCCTGGACTATGGCTACACCTTC
v_call: TRBV28; j_call: TRBJ2-7; d_call: TRBD1; clone_size: .; cdr3_aa: CASSSSDRGSYEQYF; cdr3_nt: TGTGCCAGCAGTTCAAGTGACAGGGGGTCATACGAGCAGTACTTC